Listed here are 15 T cell receptor beta chains from one sample, sequenced in a study of shared clonotypes between healthy human individuals. TCRdb's copy holds only in-frame clones and misses some; the assay was immunoSEQ multiplex PCR. The sample includes more than 900,000 clones, about four fifths of them seen just once. The sequencing sample was made of memory CD4+ T cells from PBMCs. Subset noted: CD45RA-negative fraction. These receptors were collected from a young man in good health. Some clones in this sample may be carry-over from other donors' samples.

J is TRBJ2-7 and V is TRBV2, with TRBD1 matching 8 bases. CDR1 and CDR2 from the germline V gene are SNHLY and FYNNEI. CDR3 length: 14 residues. The junction had 6 bases not matched to a gene; V was cut back by 8 bases and J by 0 bases. This CDR3 is CASLDRESSYEQYF. In DNA form, the CDR3 reads TGTGCCAGCTTGGACAGGGAGAGCTCCTACGAGCAGTACTTC.

The rearrangement links TRBV29-1 to TRBJ1-6, with D perhaps matching TRBD1 (6 bases). Germline CDR1 reads SQVTM; CDR2 reads ANQGSEA. Trimming removed 8 bases at V and 7 bases at J, with 15 bases between. The CDR3 spans 13 residues. CDR3 sequence reads: CSPRRGGNSPLHF. The CDR3 region has the DNA TGCAGCCCTCGACGGGGGGGCAATTCACCCCTCCACTTT.

This chain links TRBV4-3 with TRBJ2-2; TRBD1 agrees at 7 bases. The ends lost 4 bases at V and 0 bases at J; junction bases unmatched: 8. This CDR3 has 17 residues. Germline V lookup: CDR1 LGHNA, CDR2 YSLEER. The CDR3 protein is CASSPTSGQANTGELFF. CDR3 sequence (DNA): TGCGCCAGCAGCCCCACAAGTGGACAGGCGAACACCGGGGAGCTGTTTTTT.

The chain joins TRBV13 to TRBJ2-6, with unresolved D. The germline V gene has CDR1 PRHDT and CDR2 FYEKMQ (reference sequence). V lost 4 bases and J lost 6, with 7 bases in between. CDR3 length: 13 residues. The CDR3 nucleotides read TGTGCCAGCAGCTCCCAATTGGCCAACGTCCTGACTTTC. Its translation is CASSSQLANVLTF.

The chain is built from TRBV11-2 and TRBJ1-4; D gene ambiguous. Per germline, CDR1 SGHAT and CDR2 FQNNGV. The CDR3 is 11 amino acids. The ends were cut back, 5 bases at V and 4 bases at J, with 2 bases in the middle. The CDR3 DNA sequence: TGTGCCAGCAGCCATAATGAAAAACTGTTTTTT. It encodes CASSHNEKLFF.

The rearrangement links TRBV11-2 to TRBJ2-5; D is ambiguous. V was trimmed by 2 bases and J by 1 base, leaving 8 bases between them. The germline CDR1 and CDR2 sequences are SGHAT and FQNNGV. The CDR3 has 14 residues. CDR3 loop: CASSLQRTQETQYF. The CDR3, as DNA: TGTGCCAGCAGCTTACAACGGACCCAAGAGACCCAGTACTTC. Combining the CDR3 with reference TRBV11-2 and TRBJ2-5 gives the whole variable domain EAGVAQSPRYKIIEKRQSVAFWCNPISGHATLYWYQQILGQGPKLLIQFQNNGVVDDSQLPKDRFSAERLKGVDSTLKIQPAKLEDSAVYLCASSLQRTQETQYFGPGTRLLVL.

This chain connects TRBV5-4 to TRBJ1-1, with no clear D. CDR1 is SGHNT, CDR2 YYREEE, per germline (reference sequence). The CDR3 is 14 amino acids. Between the trimmed V and J ends, which lost 0 bases and 8 bases, there was a span of 14 bases. DNA of the CDR3: TGTGCCAGCAGCTTGGGTGCAGGACTTCCCGAAGCTTTCTTT. Its protein product is CASSLGAGLPEAFF.

The sample holds many counts of this clone. The chain carries TRBV19 and TRBJ2-7; TRBD2 matches 13 bases. The germline V gene encodes CDR1 LNHDA and CDR2 SQIVND (reference sequence). The CDR3 sequence is 16 residues long. Trimming cost V 1 base and J 4 bases; bases outside gene matches: 4. The CDR3 DNA reads TGTGCCAGTAGTATAGTTCGGACTAGCGGGAGATACGAGCAGTACTTC. This gives the protein CASSIVRTSGRYEQYF.

The chain joins TRBV5-1 to TRBJ2-7, with D perhaps assigned TRBD1 or TRBD2 (5 bases each). V lost 7 bases and J lost 3, with 17 bases in between. Germline V CDR1 and CDR2: SGHRS, YFSETQ. This CDR3 comprises 14 residues. As DNA, the CDR3 is TGCGCCAGCTGCCGGGACGCGTGCTTCTACGAGCAGTACTTC. This gives the protein CASCRDACFYEQYF.

V is TRBV5-1 and J is TRBJ1-2; TRBD1 matches 10 bases. Germline lookup yields CDR1 SGHRS and CDR2 YFSETQ. The V gene end was trimmed by 3 bases and the J gene end by 7 bases; junction bases not matched to a gene: 12. The CDR3 is 16 amino acids. CDR3 region: CASSSPGQGKVGGYTF. CDR3 coding DNA: TGCGCCAGCAGCTCCCCGGGACAGGGGAAAGTCGGTGGCTACACCTTC.

The gene calls are TRBV6-5 and TRBJ2-5; no reliable D call. The germline V gene encodes CDR1 MNHEY and CDR2 SVGAGI. Trimming took off 1 base at V and 2 bases at J, with 8 bases between the two ends. The CDR3 is 14 amino acids. The CDR3 sequence is CASSYYNAQETQYF. The CDR3 DNA follows: TGTGCCAGCAGTTACTATAACGCGCAAGAGACCCAGTACTTC.

This chain uses TRBV5-6 with TRBJ1-1; maybe TRBD1 (6 bases). This CDR3 has 14 residues. With 1 base removed from V and 6 bases from J, the gap between germline ends came to 13 bases. Looked up from germline, CDR1 is SGHDT and CDR2 is YYEEEE. The CDR3 DNA follows: TGTGCCAGCAGCTTGTTTGTAGGGGGGCCTGAAGCTTTCTTT. This gives the protein CASSLFVGGPEAFF. Using reference TRBV5-6 and TRBJ1-1 for the parts outside the CDR3, the full variable domain is DAGVTQSPTHLIKTRGQQVTLRCSPKSGHDTVSWYQQALGQGPQFIFQYYEEEERQRGNFPDRFSGHQFPNYSSELNVNALLLGDSALYLCASSLFVGGPEAFFGQGTRLTVV.

The chain has TRBV5-1 and TRBJ2-2, with 7 bases identical to TRBD2. Unmatched junction bases numbered 9, after V lost 4 bases and J lost 6 bases. The CDR3 loop spans 15 amino acids. Germline assignment: CDR1 SGHRS and CDR2 YFSETQ. DNA of the CDR3: TGCGCCAGCAGCCCTAGCGGATGGGGGGCCGGGGAGCTGTTTTTT. Protein: CASSPSGWGAGELFF.

The rearrangement uses TRBV11-2 and TRBJ2-5; the D is unclear. This CDR3 is 14 amino acids long. Trimming pared 6 bases from V and 4 bases from J, leaving 15 bases between. Germline V CDR1 and CDR2: SGHAT, FQNNGV. CDR3 protein: CASSSNGRRETQYF. The CDR3 bases are TGTGCCAGCAGTTCTAATGGTAGACGAGAGACCCAGTACTTC.

The chain has TRBV28 and TRBJ1-2; no firm D call. The CDR3 is 13 amino acids. Germline lookup yields CDR1 MDHEN and CDR2 SYDVKM. Trimming removed 5 bases at V and 5 bases at J, with 12 bases between. The CDR3 DNA reads TGTGCCAGCAGTAAACCCGCACCATATGGCTACACCTTC. It specifies CASSKPAPYGYTF.